Listed below are T cell receptor beta chains from one sample, sequenced in a study of Graves' ophthalmopathy and Graves' hyperthyroidism. TCRdb re-called the multiplex PCR reads with MiXCR, one entry per CDR3 protein. Of hundreds of thousands of distinct CDR3 sequences in the sample, around 21% are singletons; the top ten hold 2.5% to 3%. The sequencing sample was made of peripheral blood. Receptors were obtained from a woman aged 18-29 years with stable Graves' hyperthyroidism. The CDR3 runs from the conserved cysteine through the conserved F or W. The size entry is marked missing in some rows and otherwise reads once, few, many or a size class.

j_gene: TRBJ2-1; v_gene: TRBV6-2/TRBV6-3; abundance: few; CDR3aa: CASSDLSGGQYNEQFF
j_gene: TRBJ2-2; v_gene: TRBV12-3/TRBV12-4; abundance: many; CDR3aa: CASIPTLAGAGELFF
j_gene: TRBJ1-1; v_gene: TRBV6-1; abundance: .; CDR3aa: CASGPKIRMNTEAFF
j_gene: TRBJ2-7; v_gene: TRBV2; abundance: many; CDR3aa: CASSTGPDEQYF
j_gene: TRBJ2-7; v_gene: TRBV5-1; abundance: many; CDR3aa: CASSLSGLTSYEQYF
j_gene: TRBJ1-1; v_gene: TRBV25-1; abundance: .; CDR3aa: CASSERSSANTEAFF
j_gene: TRBJ1-2; v_gene: TRBV12-3/TRBV12-4; abundance: many; CDR3aa: CASSYSGLPYGYTF
j_gene: TRBJ1-5; v_gene: TRBV5-6; abundance: many; CDR3aa: CASSLGTGFNQPQHF
j_gene: TRBJ2-5; v_gene: TRBV2; abundance: many; CDR3aa: CASRGTQETQYF
j_gene: TRBJ1-1; v_gene: TRBV6-1; abundance: .; CDR3aa: CASSREVYTEAFF
j_gene: TRBJ2-7; v_gene: TRBV6-5; abundance: many; CDR3aa: CASSNNRAHEQYF
j_gene: TRBJ1-1; v_gene: TRBV6-1; abundance: few; CDR3aa: CASSETQGIRAFF
j_gene: TRBJ2-7; v_gene: TRBV7-2; abundance: many; CDR3aa: CASSLDFDEQYF
j_gene: TRBJ1-6; v_gene: TRBV2; abundance: few; CDR3aa: CASSGDSRSSYNSPLHF
j_gene: TRBJ1-1; v_gene: TRBV12-3/TRBV12-4; abundance: .; CDR3aa: CASSSNRGVAFF
j_gene: TRBJ2-7; v_gene: TRBV5-1; abundance: many; CDR3aa: CASSKREGHYEQYF
j_gene: TRBJ1-1; v_gene: TRBV27; abundance: few; CDR3aa: CASSTTGVGVVGVTEAFF
j_gene: TRBJ1-3; v_gene: TRBV9; abundance: many; CDR3aa: CASSVGSSGNTIYF
j_gene: TRBJ2-7; v_gene: TRBV7-2; abundance: .; CDR3aa: CASSLVRRTAYEQYF
j_gene: TRBJ1-1; v_gene: TRBV6-5; abundance: .; CDR3aa: CASSSYLGTPEEAFF
j_gene: TRBJ2-5; v_gene: TRBV11-2; abundance: .; CDR3aa: CATTRASKETQYF
j_gene: TRBJ2-2; v_gene: TRBV2; abundance: many; CDR3aa: CASSVSGRAVGELFF
j_gene: TRBJ1-2; v_gene: TRBV7-2; abundance: many; CDR3aa: CASSLVAGESYGYTF
j_gene: TRBJ2-5; v_gene: TRBV11-2; abundance: many; CDR3aa: CASSLRVLAGKQETQYF
j_gene: TRBJ1-2; v_gene: TRBV12-3/TRBV12-4; abundance: .; CDR3aa: CASSLKAGGAPYGYTF
j_gene: TRBJ1-2; v_gene: TRBV6-1; abundance: many; CDR3aa: CASSDAGTGGGGYTF
j_gene: TRBJ1-1; v_gene: TRBV5-1; abundance: many; CDR3aa: CASSLSGEAFF
j_gene: TRBJ1-1; v_gene: TRBV28; abundance: many; CDR3aa: CASSFLRVGAFF
j_gene: TRBJ1-6; v_gene: TRBV12-3/TRBV12-4; abundance: many; CDR3aa: CASSRGTGLSSLHF
j_gene: TRBJ1-1; v_gene: TRBV3-1; abundance: .; CDR3aa: CASSQGRQGIAFF
j_gene: TRBJ2-5; v_gene: TRBV7-2; abundance: many; CDR3aa: CASSSINFGTQYF
j_gene: TRBJ2-7; v_gene: TRBV25-1; abundance: many; CDR3aa: CASSVQGSTYEQYF
j_gene: TRBJ2-7; v_gene: TRBV28; abundance: many; CDR3aa: CASSLSTLYEQYF
j_gene: TRBJ1-5; v_gene: TRBV19; abundance: many; CDR3aa: CASRYDRRNQPQHF
j_gene: TRBJ2-3; v_gene: TRBV20-1; abundance: many; CDR3aa: CSASIRLAGGDTQYF
j_gene: TRBJ2-2; v_gene: TRBV11-1; abundance: many; CDR3aa: CASSRGLADANTGELFF
j_gene: TRBJ2-5; v_gene: TRBV11-2; abundance: many; CDR3aa: CASSLGIAPNQETQYF
j_gene: TRBJ2-5; v_gene: TRBV7-8; abundance: many; CDR3aa: CASTSLGGGETQYF